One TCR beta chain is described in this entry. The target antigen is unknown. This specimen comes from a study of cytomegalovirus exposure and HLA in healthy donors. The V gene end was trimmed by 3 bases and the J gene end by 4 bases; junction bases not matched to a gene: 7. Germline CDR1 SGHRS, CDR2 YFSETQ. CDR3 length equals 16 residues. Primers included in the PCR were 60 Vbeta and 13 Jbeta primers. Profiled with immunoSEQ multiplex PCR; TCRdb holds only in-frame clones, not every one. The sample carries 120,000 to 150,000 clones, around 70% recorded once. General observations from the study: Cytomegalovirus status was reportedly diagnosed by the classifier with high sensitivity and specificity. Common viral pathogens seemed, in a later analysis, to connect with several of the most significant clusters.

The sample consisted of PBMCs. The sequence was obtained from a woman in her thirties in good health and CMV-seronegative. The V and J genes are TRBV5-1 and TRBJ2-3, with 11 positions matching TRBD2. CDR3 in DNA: TGCGCCAGCAGCTCCGGACTAGCGGGTCCAGCAGATACGCAGTATTTT. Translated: CASSSGLAGPADTQYF.